This TCR beta chain was obtained from a study of blood T cells in healthy people across ages. V lost 2 bases, J lost 0 bases, and 11 bases lay in between. CDR1 and CDR2 from the germline V gene are MNHEY and SVGEGT. This CDR3 is 15 amino acids long. With regard to this clonotype: Its target is unknown.

Overall study results and limits: Unknown donor CMV status possibly confounded expanded clonotype changes.

A second PCR, run for roughly 6 to 11 cycles, used a sample-barcoded 5' primer plus a J-beta primer mix. From the 5' RACE reads, TCRdb called clonotypes with MiXCR, one entry per CDR3 protein. The sample lists under 1,100,000 distinct CDR3 sequences; under 30% were seen once. The sample also formed part of further work on T cells of mothers and their children. As that study records: A few healthy Caucasian mothers served as donors, and their six children did as well.

The clonotype originates from a girl between 2 and 10 years old in good health. The chain is built from TRBV6-2 or TRBV6-3 and TRBJ2-7; the D is unclear. Sequenced: blood. CDR3 DNA sequence: TGTGCCAGCAGTTACGGGCTTCCCAGCTCCTACGAGCAGTACTTC. It yields the protein CASSYGLPSSYEQYF.